This TCR beta chain was captured by sequencing in a study of vaccination and CD4 T cells after COVID-19. Study overall: The authors exposed cells to overlapping spike peptides derived from SARS-CoV-2, HCoV-NL63, HCoV-OC43 and HCoV-229E.

An Oncomine TCR Beta short-read assay was used to sequence the DNA from cultured CD4+ T cells. After culture, CD4+ T cells served as the source for genomic DNA extraction. TCRdb fed the PCR reads into MiXCR, producing one record per CDR3 protein. This sample yields about 10,000 distinct CDR3 sequences, of which roughly 32% are seen a single time; 14% belongs to the top ten. Looked up from germline, CDR1 is MNHEY and CDR2 is SVGEGT. The CDR3 length is 16 residues. The J segment lost 0 bases and the V segment lost 4 bases, leaving 6 bases of the junction unmatched. This clonotype ranks as medium-sized (0.01 to 0.1%). What it binds is unknown. Overall study findings and caveats: Looking at convalescent patients, 304 of their 307 vaccine-specific clones were spike mono-reactive.

Regarding treatment: roughly ten-day PBMC culture with coronavirus spike peptide pools or control peptides (ViraFEST assay). Samples of CD4+ T cells were obtained from the unexposed donor before the COVID-19 pandemic (2011-2018). The researchers probed unexposed-donor CD4+ T cells with SARS-CoV-2 S/N and four cold-coronavirus spikes, cells permitting. Sequenced: CD4+ T cells from blood, cultured in vitro. J is TRBJ2-5 and V is TRBV6-2 or TRBV6-3, with TRBD1 identical over 9 bases. This receptor was taken from a human donor in good health. The CDR3 nucleotides read TGTGCCAGCAGTTCCCCGGGACAGGGCTACCAAGAGACCCAGTACTTC. The encoded protein is CASSSPGQGYQETQYF.